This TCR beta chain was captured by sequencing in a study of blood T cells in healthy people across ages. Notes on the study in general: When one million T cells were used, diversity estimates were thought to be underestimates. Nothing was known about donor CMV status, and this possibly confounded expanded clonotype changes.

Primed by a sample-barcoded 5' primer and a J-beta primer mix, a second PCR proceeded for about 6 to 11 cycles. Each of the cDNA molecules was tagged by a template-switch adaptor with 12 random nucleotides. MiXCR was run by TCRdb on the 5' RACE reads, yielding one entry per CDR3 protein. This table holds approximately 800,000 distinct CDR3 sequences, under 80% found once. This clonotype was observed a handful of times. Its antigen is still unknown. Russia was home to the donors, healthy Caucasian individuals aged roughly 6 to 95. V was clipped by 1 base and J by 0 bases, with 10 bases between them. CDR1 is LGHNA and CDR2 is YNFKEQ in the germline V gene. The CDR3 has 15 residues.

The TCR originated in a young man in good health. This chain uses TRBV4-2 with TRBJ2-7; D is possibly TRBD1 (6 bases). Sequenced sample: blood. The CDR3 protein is CASSQGTTGSYEQYF. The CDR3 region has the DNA TGTGCCAGCAGCCAAGGGACGACAGGCTCCTACGAGCAGTACTTC.